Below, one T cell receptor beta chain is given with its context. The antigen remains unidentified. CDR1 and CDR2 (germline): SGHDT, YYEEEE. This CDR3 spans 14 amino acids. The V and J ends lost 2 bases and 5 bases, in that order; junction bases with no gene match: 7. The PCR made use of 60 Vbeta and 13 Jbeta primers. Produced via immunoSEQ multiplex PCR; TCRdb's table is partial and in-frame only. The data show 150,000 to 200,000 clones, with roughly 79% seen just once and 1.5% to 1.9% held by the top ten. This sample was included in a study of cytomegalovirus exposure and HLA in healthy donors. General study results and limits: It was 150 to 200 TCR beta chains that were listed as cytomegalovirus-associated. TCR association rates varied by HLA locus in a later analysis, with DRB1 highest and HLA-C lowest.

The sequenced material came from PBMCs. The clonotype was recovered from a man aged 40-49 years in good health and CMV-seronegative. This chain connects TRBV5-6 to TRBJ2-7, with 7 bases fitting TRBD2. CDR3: CASSFGGRGNEQYF. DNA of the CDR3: TGTGCCAGCAGCTTCGGCGGGAGAGGCAACGAGCAGTACTTC.